The T cell receptor beta chain under discussion was sequenced for a study of T-cell memory formation after mild COVID-19. Overall study results and limits: Clones shrinking between day 15 and 85 showed a balanced CD4/CD8 split, and those that grew later tilted toward CD4+. Pre-infection memory held some responding clones, suggesting pre-existing cross-reactive T cells responded.

CDR3 length: 17 amino acids. V was cut by 4 bases and J by 6 bases, with 23 bases left in between. CDR1 and CDR2 (germline): LGHNT, FRNRAP. This clonotype turned up a few times. Its target is not known. cDNA libraries for TCR alpha and TCR beta, carrying sample barcodes and UMIs, came from 5'RACE with constant-segment primers. From the 5' RACE reads, TCRdb called clonotypes with MiXCR, one entry per CDR3 protein. The sample holds 85,000 to 120,000 distinct CDR3 sequences, about 15% seen once. This clonotype originated in an adult woman who had mild COVID-19 (a few samples of this study predate the infection). Cell type and time point are not known. This chain uses TRBV12-5 with TRBJ2-3; a weak D match, TRBD1 (6 bases). The specimen sequenced was PBMCs or a T cell subset sorted from them (not recorded which). The DNA for the CDR3 is TGTGCTAGTGGTTCCGGACAGCTCGCCCCGGCCTCGGATACGCAGTATTTT. Protein sequence: CASGSGQLAPASDTQYF.